Here is one T cell receptor beta chain with its context. V was trimmed by 1 base and J by 0 bases, leaving 9 bases between them. This CDR3 is built from 15 residues. Germline values: CDR1 KGHSH, CDR2 LQKENI. These data come from a study of blood T cell repertoires in COVID-19. Looking at the study overall: The study drew acute and convalescent COVID-19 samples from the United States, Italy and Spain.

Clones were sequenced by immunoSEQ multiplex PCR, and TCRdb holds only the in-frame ones, with some missing. Of some 150,000 clones in the sample, just under 80% were seen once. The source of this sequence is an elderly woman with acute or convalescent COVID-19. The chain employs TRBV18 and TRBJ1-1; no clear D. Material: peripheral blood. The CDR3 bases are TGTGCCAGCTCACCACTCGACACCCTGAACACTGAAGCTTTCTTT. Its translation: CASSPLDTLNTEAFF.